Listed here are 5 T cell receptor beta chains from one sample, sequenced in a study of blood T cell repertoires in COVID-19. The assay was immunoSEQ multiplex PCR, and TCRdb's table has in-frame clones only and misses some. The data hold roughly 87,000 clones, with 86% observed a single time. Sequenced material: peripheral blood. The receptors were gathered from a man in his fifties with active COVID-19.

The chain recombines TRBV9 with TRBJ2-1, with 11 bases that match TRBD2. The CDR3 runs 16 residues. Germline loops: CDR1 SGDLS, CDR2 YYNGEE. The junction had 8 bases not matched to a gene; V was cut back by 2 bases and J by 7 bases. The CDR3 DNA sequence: TGTGCCAGCAGCGTTGGGGGGACTAGCGGTTGGAATGAGCAGTTCTTC. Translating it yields CASSVGGTSGWNEQFF. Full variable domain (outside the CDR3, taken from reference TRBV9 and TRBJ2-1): DSGVTQTPKHLITATGQRVTLRCSPRSGDLSVYWYQQSLDQGLQFLIQYYNGEERAKGNILERFSAQQFPDLHSELNLSSLELGDSALYFCASSVGGTSGWNEQFFGPGTRLTVL.

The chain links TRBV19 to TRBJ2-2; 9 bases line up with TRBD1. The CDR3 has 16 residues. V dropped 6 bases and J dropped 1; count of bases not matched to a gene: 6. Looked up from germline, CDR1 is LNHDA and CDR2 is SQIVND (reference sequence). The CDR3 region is CASRPPGQGNTGELFF. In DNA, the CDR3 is TGTGCCAGTAGGCCTCCGGGACAGGGGAACACCGGGGAGCTGTTTTTT.

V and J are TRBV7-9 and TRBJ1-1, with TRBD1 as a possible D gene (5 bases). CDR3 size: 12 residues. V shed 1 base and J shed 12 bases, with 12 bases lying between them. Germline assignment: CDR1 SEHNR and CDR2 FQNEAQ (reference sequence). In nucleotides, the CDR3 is TGTGCCAGCAGCTTAGAAAGGGGAAGAACTTTCTTT. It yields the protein CASSLERGRTFF.

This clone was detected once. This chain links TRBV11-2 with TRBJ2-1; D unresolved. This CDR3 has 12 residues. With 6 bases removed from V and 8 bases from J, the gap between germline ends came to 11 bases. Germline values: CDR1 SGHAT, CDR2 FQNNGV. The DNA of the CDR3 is TGTGCCAGCAGAGCCCCCCCTCATGAGCAGTTCTTC. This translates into CASRAPPHEQFF.

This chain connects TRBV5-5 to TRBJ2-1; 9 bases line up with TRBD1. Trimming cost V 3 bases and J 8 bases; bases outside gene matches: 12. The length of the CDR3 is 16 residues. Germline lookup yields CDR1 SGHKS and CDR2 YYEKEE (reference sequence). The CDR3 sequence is CASSYYGGQGTDEQFF. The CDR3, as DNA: TGTGCCAGCAGCTATTACGGGGGACAGGGAACCGATGAGCAGTTCTTC.